The rows below give T cell receptor beta chains drawn from one sample of a study of CD8 T cells in Susac syndrome. TCRdb ran MiXCR on the immunoSEQ multiplex PCR reads and lists one entry per CDR3 protein. The sample yields some 300,000 distinct CDR3 sequences, about 82% seen once. Material for sequencing was CD8+ T cells from PBMCs. All receptors derive from a human donor with multiple sclerosis. CDR3s include the opening cysteine and the closing phenylalanine or tryptophan. The D gene is left open where the match is weak. Size is omitted from some rows. Given values are once, few, many or a class for expanded clones.

abundance,v_gene,j_gene,d_gene,CDR3nt,CDR3aa
.,TRBV28,TRBJ2-5,.,TGTGCCAGCAGTTTCACGGAGGCTTACGCCGAGACCCAGTACTTC,CASSFTEAYAETQYF
.,TRBV18,TRBJ2-7,TRBD2,TGTGCCAGCTCACCTCAAGCGGGAGACTCCTACGAGCAGTACTTC,CASSPQAGDSYEQYF
.,TRBV7-3,TRBJ2-6,.,TGTGCCAGCAGCTTACAGGGCCGCATTGTAGCTGGGGCCAACGTCCTGACTTTC,CASSLQGRIVAGANVLTF
.,TRBV27,TRBJ2-2,.,TGTGCCAGCAGTTTATCGCAGATTGCCGGGGAGCTGTTTTTT,CASSLSQIAGELFF
few,TRBV6-1,TRBJ1-4,.,TGTGCCAGCAGGTCTGAGACTCTACATGAGCCGGGAAAACTGTTTTTT,CASRSETLHEPGKLFF
.,TRBV27,TRBJ2-1,.,TGTGCCAGCAGTTTTACCGACAATGAGCAGTTCTTC,CASSFTDNEQFF
.,TRBV7-8,TRBJ2-7,TRBD2,TGTGCCAGCAGCTTAAATCGAGCGGGAGCCTCCTCCTACGAGCAGTACTTC,CASSLNRAGASSYEQYF
.,TRBV7-9,TRBJ2-1,.,TGTGCCAGCAGCTTAGACAGGGCACCTATGTATGAGCAGTTCTTC,CASSLDRAPMYEQFF
.,TRBV30,TRBJ2-7,TRBD2,TGTGCCTGGAGTGTAGTAAGCGGGAAGGGCGAGCAGTACTTC,CAWSVVSGKGEQYF
.,TRBV7-9,TRBJ2-1,TRBD2,TGTGCCAGCAGCTCAGTAGCGGGAGATCACGGGTCCTACAATGAGCAGTTCTTC,CASSSVAGDHGSYNEQFF
.,TRBV15,TRBJ2-1,TRBD2,TGTGCCACCAGCGCAAGCACTAGCGGGACCGACGATGAGCAGTTCTTC,CATSASTSGTDDEQFF
.,TRBV7-9,TRBJ2-5,.,TGTGCCAGCAGCCGGAAAGGGGCCCGCCAAGAGACCCAGTACTTC,CASSRKGARQETQYF
.,TRBV27,TRBJ1-5,.,TGTGCCAGCAGTTTGGAGGGTCGGAGCAATCAGCCCCAGCATTTT,CASSLEGRSNQPQHF
once,TRBV4-3,TRBJ2-7,TRBD1,TGCGCCAGCAGCCAAGAGAGGGTAGGGGGCCCCTACGAGCAGTACTTC,CASSQERVGGPYEQYF
few,TRBV29-1,TRBJ2-3,.,TGCAGCATTACAGGGTCGGTCACCACAGATACGCAGTATTTT,CSITGSVTTDTQYF
.,TRBV4-3,TRBJ2-7,TRBD1,TGCGCCAGCAGCTCCTGGACAGGGGGAGACTCCTACGAGCAGTACTTC,CASSSWTGGDSYEQYF
.,TRBV30,TRBJ1-1,.,TGTGCCTGGAGTTTCTGGGAGGGGAACACTGAAGCTTTCTTT,CAWSFWEGNTEAFF
.,TRBV6-5,TRBJ2-2,.,TGTGCCAGCAGACCGCGATCGGAAACCGGGGAGCTGTTTTTT,CASRPRSETGELFF
.,TRBV7-2,TRBJ2-7,.,TGTGCCAGCAGCCACGGACAGCCCTACGAGCAGTACTTC,CASSHGQPYEQYF
.,TRBV19,TRBJ2-7,.,TGTGCCAGTAGTATCCCGGACGTAACTTTCTACGAGCAGTACTTC,CASSIPDVTFYEQYF
.,TRBV4-2,TRBJ2-1,.,TGTGCCAGCAGCCAAGTGGGGGTAGCGGATTTACTTTACAATGAGCAGTTCTTC,CASSQVGVADLLYNEQFF
once,TRBV24-1,TRBJ2-5,TRBD2,TGTGCCACCAGTGATTTGCCGACAGTGACTAGCGGAGAGACCCAGTACTTC,CATSDLPTVTSGETQYF